The following is a T cell receptor (beta chain) sequence with its context. Its antigen remains unknown. These data come from a study of T cell responses to AZD1222 COVID-19 vaccine. Study-level results: Spike as a whole was targeted by vaccine-associated CD4 TCRs, dominant at 160-218 and 743-854. Spike-specific TCR breadth and depth grew following two AZD1222 doses. Baseline seropositivity occurred in only a handful of AZD1222 recipients.

With 8 bases removed from V and 2 bases from J, the gap between germline ends came to 16 bases. CDR1 is SNHLY, CDR2 FYNNEI, per germline. This CDR3 is 14 amino acids long. Method: immunoSEQ multiplex PCR; TCRdb's copy keeps in-frame clones and lacks some. The sample includes over 110,000 clones, roughly nine tenths of them seen just once. Sequences were derived from peripheral blood, sampled on day 0 of AZD1222 vaccination. The sequence derives from an adult in good health. The chain has TRBV2 and TRBJ2-7, with a possible D match to TRBD1 (6 bases). The CDR3 region has the DNA TGTGCCAGCGGGGGCCGGTCCTCGGCCTACGAGCAGTACTTC. This sequence encodes CASGGRSSAYEQYF.